This T cell receptor (beta chain) was retrieved from a study of blood T cell repertoires in COVID-19. At the level of the study: There were acute and convalescent COVID-19 samples, and they came from the United States, Italy and Spain. PBMCs, B-cell-depleted T cells, or T cells provided the cDNA or gDNA that made up the material.

In the original workflow: Cell counts per sample came from amplifying reference gene primers. Assay used: immunoSEQ multiplex PCR; TCRdb lists only in-frame clones, some missing. V and J calls and clone size are those listed in that table; D and trimming were worked out from the DNA. The sample lists 150,000 to 200,000 clones; roughly 90% were seen once. Germline lookup yields CDR1 LGHNA and CDR2 YNFKEQ. J was trimmed by 9 bases and V by 2 bases; bases with no gene match: 6. This CDR3 region has 15 residues. Two negative PCRs, clearance, or symptom resolution characterized the recovered Cohort 3 donors.

This clonotype was obtained from a woman in her 30s who had recovered from COVID-19. Sequencing input: PBMCs or T cells enriched from blood (not recorded which). The chain has TRBV4-2 and TRBJ2-1; TRBD2 matches at 11 bases. CDR3 protein: CASSQPGLAVVEQFF. CDR3 nucleotide sequence: TGTGCCAGCAGCCAACCGGGACTAGCGGTCGTTGAGCAGTTCTTC.